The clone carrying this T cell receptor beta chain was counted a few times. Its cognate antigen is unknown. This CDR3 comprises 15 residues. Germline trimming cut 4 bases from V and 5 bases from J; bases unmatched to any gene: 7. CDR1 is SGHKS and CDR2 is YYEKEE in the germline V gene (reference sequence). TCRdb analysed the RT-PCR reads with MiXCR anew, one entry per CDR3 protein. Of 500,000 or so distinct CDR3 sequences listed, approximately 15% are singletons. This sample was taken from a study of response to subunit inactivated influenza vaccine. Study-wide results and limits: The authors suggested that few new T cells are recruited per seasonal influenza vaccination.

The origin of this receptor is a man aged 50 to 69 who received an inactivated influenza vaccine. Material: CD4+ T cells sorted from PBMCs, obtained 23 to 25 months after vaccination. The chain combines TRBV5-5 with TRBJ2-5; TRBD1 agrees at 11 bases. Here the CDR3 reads CASSLDRGRWETQYF. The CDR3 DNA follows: TGTGCCAGCAGCCTGGACAGGGGGCGGTGGGAGACCCAGTACTTC.